A single sample gave rise to the 15 T cell receptor beta chains below, sequenced in a study of response to subunit inactivated influenza vaccine. TCRdb passed the RT-PCR reads through MiXCR, listing each CDR3 protein once. Of about 610,000 distinct CDR3 sequences listed, 14% are singletons. The source was PBMCs from blood, collected approximately 12 days after vaccination. The receptors were gathered from a man aged 50-60 years who received an inactivated influenza vaccine.

The V and J genes are TRBV12-3 or TRBV12-4 and TRBJ2-5; D is unclear. The CDR3 is made up of 13 amino acids. V lost 8 bases and J lost 3, with 13 bases in between. CDR3 bases: TGTGCCAGCCTTAGCCTTAGTGAAGAGACCCAGTACTTC. Protein: CASLSLSEETQYF.

This clonotype was seen at least ten times. The chain has TRBV24-1 and TRBJ2-3; 11 bases are shared with TRBD2. Per the germline V gene, CDR1 is KGHDR and CDR2 is SFDVKD. This CDR3 region has 15 residues. V gave up 5 bases and J gave up 6 bases; unmatched junction bases: 6. CDR3 coding DNA: TGTGCCACCAGTGCTGCTAGCGGGGGGCCGGATACGCAGTATTTT. The encoded protein is CATSAASGGPDTQYF.

The rearrangement joins TRBV29-1 to TRBJ2-5; the match to TRBD2 covers 7 bases. Germline trimming cut 7 bases from V and 5 bases from J; bases unmatched to any gene: 13. Per germline, CDR1 SQVTM and CDR2 ANQGSEA. CDR3 length: 14 amino acids. The CDR3: CSGEPSGKGETQYF. In DNA, the CDR3 is TGCAGCGGGGAGCCTAGCGGCAAAGGGGAGACCCAGTACTTC.

This clonotype has a handful of counts. Written as DNA, the CDR3 is TGTGCCAGCAGTCTCCGGACTAGCGGGAATGACAATGAGCAGTTCTTC. Its protein product is CASSLRTSGNDNEQFF. The chain uses TRBV27 and TRBJ2-1; TRBD2 agrees at 12 bases. V trimming: 5 bases; J trimming: 5 bases; junction bases outside the gene matches: 7. Germline V gene sequence: CDR1 MNHEY, CDR2 SMNVEV (reference sequence). The CDR3 has 16 residues.

The V and J genes are TRBV24-1 and TRBJ1-1; D not certain. V was shortened by 0 bases and J by 0 bases, with 4 bases between the two germline ends. The germline gives CDR1 KGHDR, CDR2 SFDVKD. The CDR3 is 14 residues long. DNA for the CDR3: TGTGCCACCAGTGATTTGCCGGTGAACACTGAAGCTTTCTTT. Protein product: CATSDLPVNTEAFF.

This clonotype was seen more than once but under ten times. The CDR3 DNA follows: TGTGCCAGCAGCTCCTTTGGGGGGGTCCAGCCCCAGCATTTT. Its translation is CASSSFGGVQPQHF. This rearrangement joins TRBV5-6 to TRBJ1-5; possible D gene TRBD1, 5 bases. Germline V gives CDR1 SGHDT, CDR2 YYEEEE. CDR3 length: 14 amino acids. V lost 3 bases, J lost 7 bases, and 14 bases lay in between.

This chain connects TRBV4-2 to TRBJ1-2; D is ambiguous. The germline gives CDR1 LGHNA, CDR2 YNFKEQ. V lost 0 bases and J 4 bases, leaving 12 bases between the germline ends. The CDR3 sequence is 15 residues long. The CDR3 DNA sequence: TGTGCCAGCAGCCAAGAAAGCGGAGCGCCCTATGGCTACACCTTC. Its translation is CASSQESGAPYGYTF.

This clonotype was picked up one time. This chain uses TRBV4-3 with TRBJ2-1; D may be TRBD2 (6 bases). Per germline, CDR1 LGHNA and CDR2 YSLEER. Trimming left V 10 bases short and J 8 bases short, with 21 bases between. This CDR3 spans 14 amino acids. This chain's CDR3 is CATPAGGGRDEQFF. CDR3 sequence (DNA): TGCGCCACCCCCGCCGGGGGAGGTAGGGATGAGCAGTTCTTC.

The J gene is TRBJ2-5, the V gene TRBV18; D unclear. The CDR3 is made up of 15 amino acids. CDR1 KGHSH and CDR2 LQKENI come from the germline V gene. V lost 3 bases to trimming and J lost 7 bases, with 18 bases between them. The CDR3 coding sequence is TGTGCCAGCTCACCTCGAGGACCGTCCCGTAGGACCCAGTACTTC. Protein sequence: CASSPRGPSRRTQYF.

This clonotype was recorded many times. The CDR3 bases are TGTGCCAGCAGAAACGGCCAGGGAGGTCAGCCCCAGCATTTT. Protein product: CASRNGQGGQPQHF. The chain links TRBV12-3 or TRBV12-4 to TRBJ1-5; tentative D call: TRBD1 (5 bases). V shed 6 bases and J shed 6 bases, with 15 bases lying between them. The CDR3 has 14 residues.

This chain connects TRBV5-1 to TRBJ2-4, with D hard to call. The V gene lost 0 bases and the J gene lost 6 bases, with 10 bases spanning the gap. The CDR3 runs to 14 residues. The germline V gene has CDR1 SGHRS and CDR2 YFSETQ. The CDR3, as DNA: TGCGCCAGCAGCTTGGAGGGCGCGATAAACATTCAGTACTTC. Translated: CASSLEGAINIQYF. Looking up the rest from reference TRBV5-1 and TRBJ2-4 gives the full variable domain: KAGVTQTPRYLIKTRGQQVTLSCSPISGHRSVSWYQQTPGQGLQFLFEYFSETQRNKGNFPGRFSGRQFSNSRSEMNVSTLELGDSALYLCASSLEGAINIQYFGAGTRLSVL.

This clonotype has a count of ten or more. This chain links TRBV5-6 with TRBJ2-1, with D perhaps being TRBD1 or TRBD2 (6 bases each). Germline assignment: CDR1 SGHDT and CDR2 YYEEEE. The CDR3 has 15 amino acids. V was trimmed by 6 bases and J by 2 bases, leaving 15 bases between them. The CDR3 DNA reads TGTGCCAGCATCTGGGATGGGGGGCCCTACAATGAGCAGTTCTTC. Its translation: CASIWDGGPYNEQFF.

The chain employs TRBV6-1 and TRBJ2-7, with 8 bases fitting TRBD2. Losses at the gene ends were 5 bases for V and 2 bases for J; bases not matched to a gene: 11. The CDR3 has 16 amino acids. Germline V CDR1 and CDR2: MNHNS, SASEGT. The CDR3 sequence is CASSPHRTSTAYEQYF. CDR3 in DNA: TGTGCCAGCAGTCCCCATAGGACTAGCACCGCCTACGAGCAGTACTTC.

This chain links TRBV29-1 with TRBJ1-2; the D gene is possibly TRBD1 (5 bases). The CDR3 has 11 residues. V lost 6 bases to trimming and J lost 5 bases, with 10 bases between them. Germline V gene data show CDR1 as SQVTM and CDR2 as ANQGSEA. The CDR3, as DNA: TGCAGCGTAGAGGAGGGGTATGGCTACACCTTC. As protein: CSVEEGYGYTF. Complete variable domain (other parts from reference TRBV29-1 and TRBJ1-2): SAVISQKPSRDICQRGTSLTIQCQVDSQVTMMFWYRQQPGQSLTLIATANQGSEATYESGFVIDKFPISRPNLTFSTLTVSNMSPEDSSIYLCSVEEGYGYTFGSGTRLTVV.

This clonotype came up a few times. The V call is TRBV24-1, the J call TRBJ2-3; D remains ambiguous. The CDR3 runs to 12 residues. The V end was cut by 3 bases, the J end by 2 bases, with 2 bases between. Germline CDR1 is KGHDR and CDR2 is SFDVKD. Here the CDR3 reads CATSDITDTQYF. In DNA, the CDR3 is TGTGCCACCAGTGATATCACAGATACGCAGTATTTT.